A single TCR beta chain is shown here with its context. The sample belongs to a study of blood T cell repertoires in COVID-19. Germline V gene data show CDR1 as KGHSH and CDR2 as LQKENI. The V end was cut by 1 base, the J end by 2 bases, with 14 bases between. This CDR3 contains 17 residues. TCRdb keeps only in-frame clones here, not all; method: immunoSEQ multiplex PCR. Among around 70,000 clones listed, approximately 83% were seen once. Sample: peripheral blood. The rearrangement links TRBV18 to TRBJ2-2, with a weak D call TRBD1 (6 bases). The TCR was taken from a human donor in a cohort sampled during active COVID-19. DNA of the CDR3: TGTGCCAGCTCACCACGACAGGCAGGGGAAAACACCGGGGAGCTGTTTTTT. Its protein product is CASSPRQAGENTGELFF.